The 10 T cell receptor beta chains reported below all come from one sample, sequenced in a study of OX40 agonist ivuxolimab in advanced cancers. The data were produced by immunoSEQ multiplex PCR, yet TCRdb's version contains in-frame clones alone and is incomplete. The sample has around 64,000 clones, 84% seen once. The input for sequencing was CD4+ or CD8+ T cells sorted from blood, taken in a trial of the OX40 agonist ivuxolimab. These receptors originate from an adult with an advanced solid tumor such as melanoma, head and neck, liver or kidney cancer.

This clone was recorded only once. The rearrangement joins TRBV5-5 to TRBJ1-3; no clear D gene. Germline V gives CDR1 SGHKS, CDR2 YYEKEE (reference sequence). CDR3 length: 16 amino acids. V shed 3 bases and J shed 0 bases, with 13 bases lying between them. The CDR3 DNA is TGTGCCAGCAGCTCCTGGGCGGTTCGCTCTGGAAACACCATATATTTT. It codes for CASSSWAVRSGNTIYF.

The chain links TRBV7-6 to TRBJ2-2; TRBD1 might be the D (6 bases). The CDR3 length is 15 residues. Germline CDR1 SGHVS, CDR2 FNYEAQ. The V gene lost 4 bases and the J gene lost 6 bases, with 15 bases spanning the gap. This chain's CDR3 is CASSSTRQGPGELFF. CDR3 DNA sequence: TGTGCCAGCAGCTCGACAAGGCAGGGGCCCGGGGAGCTGTTTTTT. The entire variable domain, with the rest obtained from reference TRBV7-6 and TRBJ2-2, is as follows: GAGVSQSPRYKVTKRGQDVALRCDPISGHVSLYWYRQALGQGPEFLTYFNYEAQQDKSGLPNDRFSAERPEGSISTLTIQRTEQRDSAMYRCASSSTRQGPGELFFGEGSRLTVL.

The V gene is TRBV11-3, the J gene TRBJ2-1, with TRBD2 matching over 11 bases. The CDR3 is 16 residues long. V was clipped by 4 bases and J by 4 bases; unmatched bases: 6. Germline CDR1 reads SGHNT; CDR2 reads YENEEA. CDR3 amino acids: CASSSSTSGSYNEQFF. For the CDR3, the DNA is TGTGCCAGCAGCTCGAGCACTAGCGGGAGTTACAATGAGCAGTTCTTC.

This chain connects TRBV30 to TRBJ2-7, with unresolved D. The CDR3 has 12 amino acids. Germline V gene data show CDR1 as GTSNPN and CDR2 as SVGIG (reference sequence). V dropped 3 bases and J dropped 0 bases, with 6 bases sitting between them. As DNA, the CDR3 is TGTGCCTGGAGCCCCACCTCCTACGAGCAGTACTTC. It specifies CAWSPTSYEQYF.

The rearrangement uses TRBV19 and TRBJ1-5; 11 nucleotides line up with TRBD1. The J segment lost 0 bases and the V segment lost 6 bases, leaving 13 bases of the junction unmatched. The CDR3 spans 19 residues. Germline lookup yields CDR1 LNHDA and CDR2 SQIVND (reference sequence). CDR3 region: CASSGPRDRGGNSNQPQHF. The CDR3 nucleotides are TGTGCCAGTAGCGGCCCCCGGGACAGGGGGGGGAATAGCAATCAGCCCCAGCATTTT.

The chain couples TRBV6-4 to TRBJ2-2, with 9 nucleotides matching TRBD2. From germline, CDR1 is MRHNA and CDR2 SNTAGT. The ends lost 5 bases at V and 5 bases at J; junction bases unmatched: 6. The CDR3 contains 15 residues. CDR3 bases: TGTGCCAGCAGTAGGACTAGCGCGGCGACCGGGGAGCTGTTTTTT. Translating gives CASSRTSAATGELFF.

This clone has ten or more counts. The gene calls are TRBV19 and TRBJ2-7; 10 positions agree with TRBD1. Germline assignment: CDR1 LNHDA and CDR2 SQIVND (reference sequence). With V trimmed by 4 bases and J by 1 base, 4 bases remained unmatched. The CDR3 has 15 residues. The CDR3 nucleotides read TGTGCCAGTAGTACGGGACAGGGGACATCCTACGAGCAGTACTTC. It encodes CASSTGQGTSYEQYF.

The chain carries TRBV6-5 and TRBJ1-5; the D is unclear. The V end was cut by 5 bases, the J end by 6 bases, with 11 bases between. Germline lookup yields CDR1 MNHEY and CDR2 SVGAGI. The CDR3 totals 13 residues. In DNA form, the CDR3 reads TGTGCCAGCAGTGGGAGGGAGGGTCAGCCCCAGCATTTT. This translates into CASSGREGQPQHF.

This chain connects TRBV5-1 to TRBJ2-7; D unclear. The V gene lost 2 bases and the J gene lost 6 bases, with 18 bases spanning the gap. Per germline, CDR1 SGHRS and CDR2 YFSETQ. This CDR3 has 15 amino acids. The DNA for the CDR3 is TGCGCCAGCAGCTTAATCGTGGGCAGCCCAGGCGAGCAGTACTTC. This translates into CASSLIVGSPGEQYF.

This clone was detected once. The chain employs TRBV7-2 and TRBJ2-7; no reliable D call. The CDR3 is 11 amino acids. Trimming took off 6 bases at V and 1 base at J, with 4 bases between the two ends. Germline V gene lookup returns CDR1 SGHTA and CDR2 FQGNSA. CDR3 sequence: CASRLSYEQYF. In DNA form, the CDR3 reads TGTGCCAGCAGACTTTCCTACGAGCAGTACTTC.